The 11 T cell receptor beta chains reported below all come from one sample, sequenced in a study of regulatory T cells in long-lasting Graves disease. The time point denotes: persistent/refractory GD, antithyroid drugs over 5 years with positive TRAb. Scientists built the TCR library using RNA that was extracted from PBMCs. Libraries of TCR beta came from iRepertoire HTBI primers plus Arm-PCR of CDR3 regions. MiXCR, run by TCRdb on the multiplex PCR reads, gives a single entry per CDR3 protein. The sample records a few hundred thousand distinct CDR3 sequences, about 22% being singletons. Sequencing used peripheral blood mononuclear cells (PBMCs), obtained when the disease was refractory, from a patient treated with antithyroid drugs. The receptors here all came from a female donor with Graves disease.

The rearrangement links TRBV7-2 to TRBJ2-5, with D possibly being TRBD1 (5 bases). CDR1 and CDR2 from the germline V gene are SGHTA and FQGNSA. The CDR3 is 15 residues long. V lost 4 bases and J lost 2, with 14 bases in between. The CDR3 loop reads CASSSLRGSQETQYF. The CDR3 bases are TGTGCCAGCAGCTCCCTTAGGGGATCACAAGAGACCCAGTACTTC.

In DNA, the CDR3 is TGTGCCAGTACGCTACAACTCGGGACTAATGAAAAACTGTTTTTT. It encodes CASTLQLGTNEKLFF. V is TRBV19 and J is TRBJ1-4; D remains ambiguous. The length of the CDR3 is 15 residues. Between the trimmed V and J ends, which lost 7 bases and 2 bases, there was a span of 14 bases. Germline V gene sequence: CDR1 LNHDA, CDR2 SQIVND (reference sequence).

The chain has TRBV12-3 or TRBV12-4 and TRBJ2-2, with D perhaps TRBD2 (5 bases). The CDR3 loop spans 11 amino acids. The V end was cut by 8 bases, the J end by 8 bases, with 9 bases between. This chain's CDR3 is CASGIAGELFF. Here the CDR3 DNA reads TGTGCCAGCGGGATAGCGGGGGAGCTGTTTTTT.

The V and J genes are TRBV7-9 and TRBJ2-3; 8 nucleotides agree with TRBD2. From germline, CDR1 is SEHNR and CDR2 FQNEAQ (reference sequence). V gave up 7 bases and J gave up 6 bases; unmatched junction bases: 6. The CDR3 extends over 13 amino acids. The DNA of the CDR3 is TGTGCCAGCACCGTCGGGGGGGTGGATACGCAGTATTTT. It encodes CASTVGGVDTQYF. Looking up the rest from reference TRBV7-9 and TRBJ2-3 gives the full variable domain: DTGVSQNPRHKITKRGQNVTFRCDPISEHNRLYWYRQTLGQGPEFLTYFQNEAQLEKSRLLSDRFSAERPKGSFSTLEIQRTEQGDSAMYLCASTVGGVDTQYFGPGTRLTVL.

This clonotype was detected a few times. The V and J genes are TRBV6-1 and TRBJ1-1; possible D gene TRBD1, 5 bases. The CDR3 consists of 13 residues. Trimming stripped 9 bases from V and 6 bases from J, with 17 bases between. The germline gives CDR1 MNHNS, CDR2 SASEGT. DNA for the CDR3: TGTGCCAGTCAGGTGGGACCGGGTCCTGAAGCTTTCTTT. Protein product: CASQVGPGPEAFF.

For this clonotype: A much larger clone differs by one base, so this may be a read error. The missing conserved phenylalanine or tryptophan at the end of this CDR3 makes a read error likely. The chain links TRBV12-3 or TRBV12-4 to TRBJ1-1; D gene uncertain. The CDR3 length is 14 residues. Trimming took 7 bases from V and 4 from J, leaving 16 bases between them. CDR3 DNA sequence: TGTGCCAGCACCCCGGAGGCCGGGCCCACTGAAGCTTTCATT. As protein: CASTPEAGPTEAFI.

To note about this clonotype: A much larger clone lies one base from this, so it may be a read error. The rearrangement uses TRBV6-5 and TRBJ1-2; 7 bases are shared with TRBD1. CDR1 is MNHEY, CDR2 SVGAGI, per germline. The CDR3 runs 16 residues. CDR3 protein: CASGYLTQGSNYGYTF. DNA of the CDR3: TGTGCCAGCGGTTACTTGACACAGGGGTCGAACTATGGCTACACCTTC.

This sequence joins TRBV12-3 or TRBV12-4 and TRBJ1-2; D is unclear. CDR3 length equals 14 residues. V was trimmed by 3 bases and J by 4 bases, leaving 12 bases between them. The CDR3 spells CASSFRKRGYGYTF. CDR3 nucleotide sequence: TGTGCCAGCAGTTTCAGGAAGCGGGGCTATGGCTACACCTTC.

This clonotype was observed once. This may be a read error, as it is one base from a much larger clone. CDR3 sequence: CSARDWLAGHQETQHF. CDR3 in DNA: TGCAGTGCTAGAGACTGGCTAGCGGGGCATCAAGAGACCCAGCACTTC. The J gene is TRBJ2-5, the V gene TRBV20-1; 9 bases agree with TRBD2. There are 16 residues in the CDR3. Germline CDR1 DFQATT, CDR2 SNEGSKA (reference sequence).

This clonotype was counted at least ten times. V usage is TRBV29-1 and J usage is TRBJ1-1; D unclear. Per the germline V gene, CDR1 is SQVTM and CDR2 is ANQGSEA. Trimming left V 3 bases short and J 1 base short, with 9 bases between. This CDR3 spans 13 amino acids. The CDR3 loop is CSVEVLENTEAFF. CDR3 nucleotides: TGCAGCGTTGAGGTTTTGGAGAACACTGAAGCTTTCTTT.

The chain has TRBV6-5 and TRBJ2-3, with 11 nucleotides matching TRBD2. The CDR3 is made up of 18 amino acids. V trimming: 2 bases; J trimming: 4 bases; junction bases outside the gene matches: 11. The V gene's germline CDR1 is MNHEY and CDR2 SVGAGI. The CDR3 DNA reads TGTGCCAGCAGTTACCCCGATTTAGCGGGGGGGCCGCCAGATACGCAGTATTTT. It encodes CASSYPDLAGGPPDTQYF.